This record looks at one T cell receptor (beta chain) sequence and its context. Sequencing was performed with immunoSEQ multiplex PCR; in TCRdb, only in-frame clones are kept and a portion is missing. The sample consists of about 540,000 clones, more than 75% of them appearing once. These data come from a study of shared T cell receptors in the human thymus. The trim removed 6 bases at V and 6 bases at J, leaving 5 bases unmatched. Germline V gives CDR1 MNHEY, CDR2 SMNVEV (reference sequence). The CDR3 loop spans 13 amino acids. These data were also reused for a study on human thymus T cells. As that report states: Donors consisted of healthy Finnish infants (having corrective surgery for congenital heart defects). Thymus tissue was removed during corrective cardiac surgery. Apparent skewing of V and J gene usage characterized both thymic and blood repertoires. What related research reported was that thymic repertoires overlapped highly among unrelated individuals.

Sequencing was done on a sample of thymocytes. The chain combines TRBV27 with TRBJ2-7; 10 bases agree with TRBD1. The receptor's source is a boy in the first two years of life with a congenital heart defect. In nucleotides, the CDR3 is TGTGCCAGCAGGCCGGGACAGGGGCCCGAGCAGTACTTC. This encodes CASRPGQGPEQYF.